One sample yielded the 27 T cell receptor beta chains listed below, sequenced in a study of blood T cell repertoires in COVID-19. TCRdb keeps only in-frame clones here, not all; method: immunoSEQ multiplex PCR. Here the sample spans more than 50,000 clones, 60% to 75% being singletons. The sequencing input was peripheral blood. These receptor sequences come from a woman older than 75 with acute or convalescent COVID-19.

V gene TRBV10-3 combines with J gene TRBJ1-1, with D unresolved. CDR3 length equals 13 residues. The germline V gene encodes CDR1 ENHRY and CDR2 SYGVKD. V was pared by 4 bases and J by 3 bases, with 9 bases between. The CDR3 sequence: CAISVNGDTEAFF. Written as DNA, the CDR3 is TGTGCCATCAGTGTTAACGGGGACACTGAAGCTTTCTTT.

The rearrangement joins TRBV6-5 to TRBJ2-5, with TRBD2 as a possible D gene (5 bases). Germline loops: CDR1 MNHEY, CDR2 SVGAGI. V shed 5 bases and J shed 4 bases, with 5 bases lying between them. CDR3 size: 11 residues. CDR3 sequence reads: CASSRGETQYF. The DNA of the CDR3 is TGTGCCAGCAGTCGGGGAGAGACCCAGTACTTC.

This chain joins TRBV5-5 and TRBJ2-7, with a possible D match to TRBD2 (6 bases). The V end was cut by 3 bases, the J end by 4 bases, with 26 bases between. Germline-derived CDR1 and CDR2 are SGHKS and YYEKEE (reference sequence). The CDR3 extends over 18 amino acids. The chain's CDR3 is CASSSGRAGRLPAYEQYF. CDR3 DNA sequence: TGTGCCAGCAGCTCCGGCCGGGCAGGGAGGCTGCCTGCATACGAGCAGTACTTC.

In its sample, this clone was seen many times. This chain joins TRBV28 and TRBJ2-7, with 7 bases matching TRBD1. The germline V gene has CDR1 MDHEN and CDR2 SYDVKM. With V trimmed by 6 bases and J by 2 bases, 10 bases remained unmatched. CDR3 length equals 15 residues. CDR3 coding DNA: TGTGCCAGCAGAGGGCAGGGGGAGAGACCCTACGAGCAGTACTTC. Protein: CASRGQGERPYEQYF.

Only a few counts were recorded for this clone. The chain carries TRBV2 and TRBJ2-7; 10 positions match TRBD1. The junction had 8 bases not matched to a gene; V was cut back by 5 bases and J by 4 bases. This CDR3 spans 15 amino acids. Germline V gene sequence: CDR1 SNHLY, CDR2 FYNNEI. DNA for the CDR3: TGTGCCAGCAGTCGCGATGCGGGACAGGGGTACGAGCAGTACTTC. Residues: CASSRDAGQGYEQYF.

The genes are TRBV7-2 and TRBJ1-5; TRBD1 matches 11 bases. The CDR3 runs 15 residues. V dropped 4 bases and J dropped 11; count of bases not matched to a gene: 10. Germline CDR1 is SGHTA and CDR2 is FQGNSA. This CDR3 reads CASSSPGTGGRTQHF. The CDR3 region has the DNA TGTGCCAGCAGCTCGCCAGGGACAGGGGGAAGGACCCAGCATTTT. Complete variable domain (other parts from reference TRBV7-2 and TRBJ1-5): GAGVSQSPSNKVTEKGKDVELRCDPISGHTALYWYRQSLGQGLEFLIYFQGNSAPDKSGLPSDRFSAERTGGSVSTLTIQRTQQEDSAVYLCASSSPGTGGRTQHFGDGTRLSIL.

The CDR3 DNA reads TGTGCCAGTAGCCTTGGACAGGGGGCAAGATACGATGAAAAACTGTTTTTT. This encodes CASSLGQGARYDEKLFF. The chain employs TRBV19 and TRBJ1-4, with 11 positions matching TRBD1. In germline, CDR1 is LNHDA, CDR2 SQIVND (reference sequence). The CDR3 is 17 residues long. Trimming removed 6 bases from V and 6 bases from J; junction bases left unmatched: 12.

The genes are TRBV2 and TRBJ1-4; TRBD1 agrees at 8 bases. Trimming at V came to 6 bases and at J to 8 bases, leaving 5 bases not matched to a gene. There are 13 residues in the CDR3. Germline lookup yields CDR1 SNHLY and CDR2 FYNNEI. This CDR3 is CASRGQAGEKLFF. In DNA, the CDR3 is TGTGCCAGCAGGGGACAGGCGGGGGAAAAACTGTTTTTT.

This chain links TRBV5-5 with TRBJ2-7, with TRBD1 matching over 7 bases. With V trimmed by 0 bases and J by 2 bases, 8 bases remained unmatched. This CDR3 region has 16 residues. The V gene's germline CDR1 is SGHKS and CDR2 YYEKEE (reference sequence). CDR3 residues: CASSLGSGGATYEQYF. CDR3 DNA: TGTGCCAGCAGCTTGGGGTCAGGGGGTGCTACCTACGAGCAGTACTTC.

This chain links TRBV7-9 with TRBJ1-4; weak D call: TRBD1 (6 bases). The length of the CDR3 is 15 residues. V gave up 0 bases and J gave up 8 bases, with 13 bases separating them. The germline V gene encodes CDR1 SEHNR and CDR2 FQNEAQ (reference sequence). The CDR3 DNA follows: TGTGCCAGCAGCTTAGCGGGCAGGGGAGAGGAAAAACTGTTTTTT. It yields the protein CASSLAGRGEEKLFF.

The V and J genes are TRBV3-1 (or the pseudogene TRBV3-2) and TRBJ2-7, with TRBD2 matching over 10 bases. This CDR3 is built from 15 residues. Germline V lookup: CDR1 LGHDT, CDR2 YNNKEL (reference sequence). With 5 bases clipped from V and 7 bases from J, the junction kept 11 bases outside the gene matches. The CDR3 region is CASSISGRTTGEQYF. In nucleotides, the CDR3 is TGTGCCAGCAGCATTAGCGGGAGGACGACGGGGGAGCAGTACTTC.

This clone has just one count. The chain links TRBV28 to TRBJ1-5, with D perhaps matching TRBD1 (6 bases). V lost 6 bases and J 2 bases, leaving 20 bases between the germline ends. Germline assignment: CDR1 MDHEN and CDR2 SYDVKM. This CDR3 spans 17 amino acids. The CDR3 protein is CASSPWSGTWGNQPQHF. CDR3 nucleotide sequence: TGTGCCAGCAGCCCTTGGTCAGGGACATGGGGCAATCAGCCCCAGCATTTT.

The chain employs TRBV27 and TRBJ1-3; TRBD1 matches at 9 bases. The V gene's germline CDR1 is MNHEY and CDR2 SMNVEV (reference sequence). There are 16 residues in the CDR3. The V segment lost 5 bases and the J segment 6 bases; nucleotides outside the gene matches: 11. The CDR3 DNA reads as TGTGCCAGCAGTGCCCGGACAGGGGCCGTCTCAAACACCATATATTTT. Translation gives CASSARTGAVSNTIYF.

Here the CDR3 reads CASSLPGGPSMTEAFF. The CDR3 DNA sequence: TGTGCCAGCAGCCTGCCGGGAGGCCCCTCGATGACTGAAGCTTTCTTT. The rearrangement joins TRBV11-2 to TRBJ1-1; D ambiguous. Trimming cost V 5 bases and J 5 bases, with 21 bases left between them. The CDR3 runs to 16 residues. Germline V gene sequence: CDR1 SGHAT, CDR2 FQNNGV.

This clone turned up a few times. The CDR3 region has the DNA TGTGCCAGCAGCTGGGGCCAGGGTTTTCAGCCCCAGCATTTT. Protein product: CASSWGQGFQPQHF. The chain uses TRBV7-2 and TRBJ1-5, with a weak D call TRBD1 (5 bases). The V gene lost 4 bases and the J gene lost 6 bases, with 13 bases spanning the gap. The CDR3 has 14 amino acids. The germline gives CDR1 SGHTA, CDR2 FQGNSA.

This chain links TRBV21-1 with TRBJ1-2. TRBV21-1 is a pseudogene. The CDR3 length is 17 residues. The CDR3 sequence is CASSKAWPLLSNYGYTF. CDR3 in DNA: TGTGCCAGCAGCAAAGCTTGGCCGTTACTATCTAACTATGGCTACACCTTC.

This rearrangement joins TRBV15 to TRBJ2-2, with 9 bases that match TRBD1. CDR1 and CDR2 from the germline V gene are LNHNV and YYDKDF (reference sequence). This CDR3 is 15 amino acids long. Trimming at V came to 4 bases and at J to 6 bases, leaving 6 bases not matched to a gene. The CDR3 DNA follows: TGTGCCACCAGCACTAGGCACAGGGGGCCCGGGGAGCTGTTTTTT. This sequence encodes CATSTRHRGPGELFF.

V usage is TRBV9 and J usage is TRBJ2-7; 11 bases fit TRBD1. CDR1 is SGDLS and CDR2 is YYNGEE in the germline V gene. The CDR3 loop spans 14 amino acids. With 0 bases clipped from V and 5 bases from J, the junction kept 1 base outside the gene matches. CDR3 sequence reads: CASSVEGQGDEQYF. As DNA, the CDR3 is TGTGCCAGCAGCGTAGAGGGACAGGGGGACGAGCAGTACTTC.

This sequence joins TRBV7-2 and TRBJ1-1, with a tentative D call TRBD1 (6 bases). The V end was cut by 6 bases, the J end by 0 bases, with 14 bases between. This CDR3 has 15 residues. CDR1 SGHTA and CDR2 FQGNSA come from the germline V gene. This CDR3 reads CASRPRTVMNTEAFF. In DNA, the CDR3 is TGTGCCAGCAGGCCGCGGACAGTTATGAACACTGAAGCTTTCTTT.

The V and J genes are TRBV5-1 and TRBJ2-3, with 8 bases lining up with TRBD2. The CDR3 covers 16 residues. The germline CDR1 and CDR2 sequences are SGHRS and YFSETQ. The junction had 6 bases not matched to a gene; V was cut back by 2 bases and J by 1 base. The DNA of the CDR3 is TGCGCCAGCAGCTTCACTAGCGGAGGGGGCACAGATACGCAGTATTTT. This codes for CASSFTSGGGTDTQYF.

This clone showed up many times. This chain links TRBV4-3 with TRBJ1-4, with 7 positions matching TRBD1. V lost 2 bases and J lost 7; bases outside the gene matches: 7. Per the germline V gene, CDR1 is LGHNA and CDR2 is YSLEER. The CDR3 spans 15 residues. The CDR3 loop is CASSQQTGFSEKLFF. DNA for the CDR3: TGCGCCAGCAGCCAACAGACAGGGTTCTCTGAAAAACTGTTTTTT.

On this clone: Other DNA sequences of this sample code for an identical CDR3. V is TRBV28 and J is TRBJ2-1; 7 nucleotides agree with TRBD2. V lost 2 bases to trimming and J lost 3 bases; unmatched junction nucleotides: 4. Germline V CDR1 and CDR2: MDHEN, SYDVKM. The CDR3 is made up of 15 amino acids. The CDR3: CASSLPRTSYNEQFF. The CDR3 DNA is TGTGCCAGCAGTTTACCTAGGACTAGCTACAATGAGCAGTTCTTC.

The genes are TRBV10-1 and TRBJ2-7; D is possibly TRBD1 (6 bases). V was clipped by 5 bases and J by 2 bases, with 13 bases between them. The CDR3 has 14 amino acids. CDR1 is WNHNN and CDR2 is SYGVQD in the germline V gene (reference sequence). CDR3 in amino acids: CASSSGQPPYEQYF. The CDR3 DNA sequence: TGCGCCAGCAGTTCTGGACAGCCCCCCTACGAGCAGTACTTC.

CDR3 DNA sequence: TGCGCCAGCAGCAATCGGGCGGGAGGCTCGAAGGGGGAGACCCAGTACTTC. The encoded protein is CASSNRAGGSKGETQYF. This chain uses TRBV4-3 with TRBJ2-5, with 8 bases aligning to TRBD2. Germline V gene data show CDR1 as LGHNA and CDR2 as YSLEER. Trimming at V came to 5 bases and at J to 5 bases, leaving 16 bases not matched to a gene. The CDR3 is 17 amino acids.

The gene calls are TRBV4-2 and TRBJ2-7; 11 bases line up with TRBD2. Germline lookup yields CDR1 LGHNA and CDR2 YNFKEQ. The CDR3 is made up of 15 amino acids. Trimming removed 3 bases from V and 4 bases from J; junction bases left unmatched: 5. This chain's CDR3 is CASSQVAGGPYEQYF. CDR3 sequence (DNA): TGTGCCAGCAGCCAGGTAGCGGGAGGGCCGTACGAGCAGTACTTC.

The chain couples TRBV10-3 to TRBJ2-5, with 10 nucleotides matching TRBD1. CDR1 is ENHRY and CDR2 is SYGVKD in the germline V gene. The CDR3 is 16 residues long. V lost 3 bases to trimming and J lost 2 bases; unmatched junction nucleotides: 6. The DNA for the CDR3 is TGTGCCATCAGTGAAATGGACAGGGGGGCACAAGAGACCCAGTACTTC. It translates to CAISEMDRGAQETQYF.

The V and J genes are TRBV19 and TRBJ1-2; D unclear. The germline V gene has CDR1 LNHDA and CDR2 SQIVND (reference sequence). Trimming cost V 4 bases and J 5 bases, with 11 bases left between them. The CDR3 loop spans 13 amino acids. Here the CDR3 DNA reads TGTGCCAGTAGTACCTCCGGGGAGTATGGCTACACCTTC. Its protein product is CASSTSGEYGYTF.